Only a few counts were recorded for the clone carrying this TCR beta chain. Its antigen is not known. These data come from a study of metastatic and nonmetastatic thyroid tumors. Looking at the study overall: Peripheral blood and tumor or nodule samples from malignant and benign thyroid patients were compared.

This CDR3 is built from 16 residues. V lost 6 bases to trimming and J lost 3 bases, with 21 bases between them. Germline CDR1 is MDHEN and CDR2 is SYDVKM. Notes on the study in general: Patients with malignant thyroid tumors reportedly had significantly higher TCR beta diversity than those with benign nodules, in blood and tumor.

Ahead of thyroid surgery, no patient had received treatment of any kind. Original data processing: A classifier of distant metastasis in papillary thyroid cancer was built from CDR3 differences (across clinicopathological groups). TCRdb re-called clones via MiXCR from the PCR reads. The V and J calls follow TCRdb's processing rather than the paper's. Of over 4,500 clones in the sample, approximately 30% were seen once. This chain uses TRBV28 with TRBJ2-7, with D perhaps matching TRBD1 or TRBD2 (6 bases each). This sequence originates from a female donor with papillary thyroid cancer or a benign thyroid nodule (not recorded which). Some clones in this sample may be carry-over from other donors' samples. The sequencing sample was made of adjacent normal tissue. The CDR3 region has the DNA TGTGCCAGCAGGCCACCGGGACAAGCGGGCGGCTACGAGCAGTACTTC. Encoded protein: CASRPPGQAGGYEQYF.